The source of this T cell receptor beta chain is a study of CD8+ T cells in alopecia areata. Study overall: Patients in the treated group were given tofacitinib by mouth, 5 to 10 mg twice a day.

The CDR3 totals 17 residues. Germline V gene data show CDR1 as SQVTM and CDR2 as ANQGSEA. Trimming at V came to 6 bases and at J to 4 bases, leaving 16 bases not matched to a gene. In alopecia areata patients, both lesional scalp punch biopsies and peripheral blood were collected. Regarding the study as a whole: Scalp lesions, especially in alopecia totalis/universalis, had higher clonality than normal scalp.

RNA extraction and reverse transcription yielded cDNA as sequencing template. Assay: immunoSEQ multiplex PCR; the TCRdb copy retains only in-frame clones and omits some. The table has 150,000 to 180,000 clones, about 50% seen once; the top ten hold approximately 19%. Details on this clone: Its specificity is not known.

Material: CD8+ T cells sorted from blood, obtained at week 0. This receptor was identified in a human donor with alopecia areata. The chain uses TRBV29-1 and TRBJ2-3; TRBD1 matches at 10 bases. The CDR3 is CSVRGEMTGGGADTQYF. As DNA, the CDR3 is TGCAGCGTCCGCGGAGAGATGACAGGGGGCGGCGCAGATACGCAGTATTTT.